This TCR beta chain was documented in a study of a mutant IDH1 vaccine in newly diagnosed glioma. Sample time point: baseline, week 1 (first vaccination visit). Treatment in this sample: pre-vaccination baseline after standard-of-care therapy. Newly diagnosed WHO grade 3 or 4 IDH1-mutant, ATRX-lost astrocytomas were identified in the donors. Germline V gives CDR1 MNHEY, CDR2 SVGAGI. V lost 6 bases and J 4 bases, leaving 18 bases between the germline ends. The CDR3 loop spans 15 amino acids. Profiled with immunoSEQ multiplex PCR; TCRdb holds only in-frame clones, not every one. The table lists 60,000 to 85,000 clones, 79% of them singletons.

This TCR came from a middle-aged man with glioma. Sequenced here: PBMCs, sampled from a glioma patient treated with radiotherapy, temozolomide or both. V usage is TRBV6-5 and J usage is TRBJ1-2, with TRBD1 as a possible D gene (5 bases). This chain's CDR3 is CASRNTVRGSYGYTF. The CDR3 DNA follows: TGTGCCAGCAGAAACACAGTCCGGGGGTCCTATGGCTACACCTTC.